This T cell receptor (beta chain) was profiled in a study of shared clonotypes between healthy human individuals. Study overall: Three CD4 naive, three CD4 memory, two CD8 naive and one CD8 memory plate were used per donor. General observations from the study: When compared with the clonotypes that were shared by all four sorted-subset donors, the non-shared clonotypes turned out to have lower generation probabilities.

Terminally differentiated effector memory CD45RA+ cells were excluded from the naive CD8 cells, which were CD45RO-negative and positively selected for CCR7. Regarding this clone: Its antigen remains unknown.

Sorted-subset replicate PCR reactions were performed with approximately 200 ng DNA, corresponding to tens of thousands of T cell genomes. As originally analysed: Junction-only sequences without quality scores were provided by ImmunoSEQ, so filtering was different. Libraries were prepared by immunoSEQ multiplex PCR; TCRdb keeps only in-frame clonotypes and omits some of them. V, J and clone size are taken as reported in that table, and D and trimming were inferred from the DNA itself. This table holds under 2,000,000 clones, approximately 94% found once. The source material was naive CD8+ T cells sorted from blood. This TCR was sampled from a young man in good health.

The CDR3 DNA follows: TGTGCCAGTGGGACAGGGGGGGGAGGAGGCAATCAGCCCCAGCATTTT. As protein: CASGTGGGGGNQPQHF. The chain employs TRBV27 and TRBJ1-5, with 11 bases fitting TRBD1. Trimming cost V 9 bases and J 2 bases; bases outside gene matches: 9. The CDR3 length is 16 residues. Germline CDR1 reads MNHEY; CDR2 reads SMNVEV (reference sequence).